The 21 T cell receptor beta chains given below trace back to one sample, sequenced in a study of T cells in Graves' hyperthyroidism and ophthalmopathy. Amplification yielded TCR beta CDR3 regions, with RNA transcripts as the source. First-round RT-PCR of the TCR CDR3 relied on the HTBI primer set. TCRdb reprocessed the multiplex PCR reads with MiXCR, giving one entry per CDR3 protein. The sample yields a few hundred thousand distinct CDR3 sequences, approximately 20% seen once. The sequenced sample consisted of blood. The origin of the receptors is a man aged 35-49 years with Graves' hyperthyroidism.

Only a few counts were recorded for this clonotype. The genes are TRBV4-3 and TRBJ2-1; 8 nucleotides match TRBD1. The CDR3 sequence is 17 residues long. The J segment lost 5 bases and the V segment lost 4 bases, leaving 13 bases of the junction unmatched. Germline CDR1 is LGHNA and CDR2 is YSLEER. The CDR3, as DNA: TGCGCCAGCAGCCGCCACACCGGACAGGGTTTCCACAATGAGCAGTTCTTC. Amino acids: CASSRHTGQGFHNEQFF.

This clonotype was observed at least ten times. J is TRBJ1-4 and V is TRBV28; D call uncertain. Looked up from germline, CDR1 is MDHEN and CDR2 is SYDVKM. The CDR3 length is 15 residues. V was clipped by 3 bases and J by 0 bases, with 8 bases between them. The CDR3 loop reads CASSFIAATNEKLFF. As DNA, the CDR3 is TGTGCCAGCAGTTTTATTGCAGCAACTAATGAAAAACTGTTTTTT.

This clonotype was picked up many times. CDR3 loop: CASSFAGSETQYF. In nucleotides, the CDR3 is TGTGCCAGCAGCTTTGCGGGGTCGGAGACCCAGTACTTC. V gene TRBV5-5 combines with J gene TRBJ2-5; perhaps TRBD2 as D (6 bases). CDR1 and CDR2 from the germline V gene are SGHKS and YYEKEE (reference sequence). V lost 2 bases and J 5 bases, leaving 10 bases between the germline ends. The CDR3 contains 13 residues.

The chain is built from TRBV29-1 and TRBJ1-6; D is possibly TRBD1 (6 bases). The CDR3 is made up of 13 amino acids. V lost 6 bases and J lost 4, with 10 bases in between. CDR1 SQVTM and CDR2 ANQGSEA come from the germline V gene. Here the CDR3 DNA reads TGCAGCGTGAAGGACAGTTATAATTCACCCCTCCACTTT. This codes for CSVKDSYNSPLHF.

The chain couples TRBV24-1 to TRBJ2-7, with TRBD2 matching over 13 bases. V gave up 4 bases and J gave up 6 bases; unmatched junction bases: 5. The CDR3 covers 15 residues. Per the germline V gene, CDR1 is KGHDR and CDR2 is SFDVKD. CDR3 nucleotide sequence: TGTGCCACCAGTGACTCCGGGACTAGCGGGACCGAGCAGTACTTC. It specifies CATSDSGTSGTEQYF.

This clonotype was recorded at least ten times. V usage is TRBV2 and J usage is TRBJ2-5; no firm D call. The CDR3 covers 13 residues. Deletions cut 5 bases from V and 4 bases from J, with 11 bases between. CDR1 is SNHLY and CDR2 is FYNNEI in the germline V gene. CDR3 in amino acids: CASSQGRRETQYF. The CDR3 coding sequence is TGTGCCAGCAGTCAAGGCAGGCGAGAGACCCAGTACTTC.

The table lists this clonotype with a few counts. This chain joins TRBV7-2 and TRBJ1-4, with D perhaps TRBD1 (6 bases). The CDR3 sequence is 15 residues long. Germline V CDR1 and CDR2: SGHTA, FQGNSA. Trimming left V 3 bases short and J 3 bases short, with 11 bases between. CDR3 nucleotide sequence: TGTGCCAGCAGCTTGGGGGGCGCGGCTAATGAAAAACTGTTTTTT. Amino acid sequence: CASSLGGAANEKLFF. The complete variable domain, with remaining parts taken from reference TRBV7-2 and TRBJ1-4, reads GAGVSQSPSNKVTEKGKDVELRCDPISGHTALYWYRQSLGQGLEFLIYFQGNSAPDKSGLPSDRFSAERTGGSVSTLTIQRTQQEDSAVYLCASSLGGAANEKLFFGSGTQLSVL.

This clonotype occurred many times. The CDR3 nucleotides are TGTGCCAGCACCAGGTTCGAGGGCATGAACACTGAAGCTTTCTTT. As protein: CASTRFEGMNTEAFF. The chain combines TRBV7-2 with TRBJ1-1; D is ambiguous. Germline V gives CDR1 SGHTA, CDR2 FQGNSA. The ends were cut back, 7 bases at V and 0 bases at J, with 15 bases in the middle. The CDR3 has 15 residues.

The rearrangement joins TRBV20-1 to TRBJ2-4; 8 bases are a match to TRBD1. This CDR3 is built from 18 residues. Germline V gives CDR1 DFQATT, CDR2 SNEGSKA (reference sequence). Trimming took 7 bases from V and 0 from J; bases not matched to a gene: 17. This CDR3 reads CSGQGREISGIAKNIQYF. The CDR3 DNA reads as TGCAGTGGACAGGGGCGCGAGATTTCGGGAATAGCCAAAAACATTCAGTACTTC.

The sample holds a few counts of this clonotype. The genes are TRBV29-1 and TRBJ2-1, with 11 bases aligning to TRBD1. Germline CDR1 and CDR2: SQVTM and ANQGSEA. Trimming cost V 0 bases and J 7 bases; bases outside gene matches: 14. The CDR3 extends over 18 amino acids. CDR3 DNA sequence: TGCAGCGTTGAAGATAGTTATAGAGGGACAGGGGGTTGGAATGAGCAGTTCTTC. Its protein is CSVEDSYRGTGGWNEQFF.

This clonotype was picked up a small number of times. The chain is built from TRBV19 and TRBJ1-1; 8 nucleotides agree with TRBD1. Trimming took 3 bases from V and 4 from J; bases not matched to a gene: 4. The CDR3 covers 14 residues. Germline assignment: CDR1 LNHDA and CDR2 SQIVND (reference sequence). CDR3: CASSMAGGITEAFF. CDR3 sequence (DNA): TGTGCCAGTAGTATGGCAGGGGGCATCACTGAAGCTTTCTTT. Drawing the rest from reference TRBV19 and TRBJ1-1, the complete variable domain is DGGITQSPKYLFRKEGQNVTLSCEQNLNHDAMYWYRQDPGQGLRLIYYSQIVNDFQKGDIAEGYSVSREKKESFPLTVTSAQKNPTAFYLCASSMAGGITEAFFGQGTRLTVV.

CDR3 sequence reads: CASTLNPGPSYEQYF. Here the CDR3 DNA reads TGTGCCAGCACATTGAATCCGGGACCTTCCTACGAGCAGTACTTC. V gene TRBV25-1 combines with J gene TRBJ2-7; TRBD1 or TRBD2 may be the D gene (5 bases each). The CDR3 length is 15 residues. Between the trimmed V and J ends, which lost 7 bases and 1 base, there was a span of 17 bases. Germline V CDR1 and CDR2: MGHDK, SYGVNS.

There are many counts of this clonotype. The V and J genes are TRBV12-3 or TRBV12-4 and TRBJ2-1; possible D gene TRBD2, 6 bases. The CDR3 runs to 13 residues. The ends were cut back, 6 bases at V and 3 bases at J, with 9 bases in the middle. In nucleotides, the CDR3 is TGTGCCAGCAGGCTAGCGTTCTACAATGAGCAGTTCTTC. Its protein is CASRLAFYNEQFF.

CDR3 protein: CASSQRLAGGTGELFF. Written as DNA, the CDR3 is TGTGCCAGCAGCCAGCGACTAGCGGGGGGCACCGGGGAGCTGTTTTTT. This chain joins TRBV6-2 or TRBV6-3 and TRBJ2-2; TRBD2 agrees at 13 bases. The V and J ends lost 6 bases and 4 bases, in that order; junction bases with no gene match: 5. The CDR3 runs 16 residues. Germline CDR1 MNHEY, CDR2 SVGEGT.

This clonotype was recorded at least ten times. This rearrangement joins TRBV3-1 to TRBJ1-4, with no clear D. This CDR3 contains 15 residues. Trimming took 3 bases from V and 7 from J, leaving 15 bases between them. CDR1 LGHDT and CDR2 YNNKEL come from the germline V gene (reference sequence). The CDR3 DNA reads TGTGCCAGCAGCCACGGTGGCACGGGAGGTGAAAAACTGTTTTTT. Amino acids: CASSHGGTGGEKLFF.

This clonotype was counted at least ten times. The genes are TRBV10-3 and TRBJ2-1; maybe TRBD2 (6 bases). The CDR3 is made up of 13 amino acids. Trimming pared 6 bases from V and 9 bases from J, leaving 15 bases between. Germline V gene lookup returns CDR1 ENHRY and CDR2 SYGVKD. The CDR3 loop is CAIRQEGRGEQFF. CDR3 in DNA: TGTGCCATCAGGCAGGAGGGGCGTGGTGAGCAGTTCTTC.

This chain connects TRBV11-2 to TRBJ1-6; no clear D gene. V dropped 0 bases and J dropped 7 bases, with 10 bases sitting between them. The CDR3 sequence is 15 residues long. In germline, CDR1 is SGHAT, CDR2 FQNNGV. CDR3 in DNA: TGTGCCAGCAGCTTAGATCTGTGGGTAAATTCACCCCTCCACTTT. The encoded protein is CASSLDLWVNSPLHF.

This clonotype was seen repeatedly, ten times or more. The chain couples TRBV5-1 to TRBJ2-5, with D uncertain. Trimming removed 4 bases from V and 6 bases from J, with 16 bases in between. The CDR3 length is 14 residues. Germline V gene lookup returns CDR1 SGHRS and CDR2 YFSETQ. The DNA for the CDR3 is TGCGCCAGCAGCCCCGACTTAACTCTACAGACCCAGTACTTC. This encodes CASSPDLTLQTQYF.

A few counts support this clonotype. The chain couples TRBV12-3 or TRBV12-4 to TRBJ2-3; 9 bases line up with TRBD2. The ends lost 8 bases at V and 2 bases at J; junction bases unmatched: 14. This CDR3 comprises 17 residues. As DNA, the CDR3 is TGTGCCAGCGATTCCGGACTTAGCGGGGGATTCACAGATACGCAGTATTTT. Encoded protein: CASDSGLSGGFTDTQYF.

Ten or more counts support this clonotype. The V gene is TRBV7-2, the J gene TRBJ2-2; D call uncertain. Germline V lookup: CDR1 SGHTA, CDR2 FQGNSA. The CDR3 covers 14 residues. V lost 6 bases and J 5 bases, leaving 13 bases between the germline ends. The CDR3 region has the DNA TGTGCCAGCAGAGAAGGGAAGGTTACCGGGGAGCTGTTTTTT. This encodes CASREGKVTGELFF.

This clonotype appeared many times. V is TRBV30 and J is TRBJ1-1; 8 bases are a match to TRBD1. J was trimmed by 4 bases and V by 6 bases; bases with no gene match: 19. The CDR3 covers 17 residues. CDR1 and CDR2 from the germline V gene are GTSNPN and SVGIG (reference sequence). The chain's CDR3 is CACSPHHGQGAGTEAFF. CDR3 bases: TGTGCCTGTAGTCCCCACCACGGACAGGGCGCTGGCACTGAAGCTTTCTTT.